This T cell receptor beta chain is drawn from a study of human T cells and chemical hapten exposure. About the research overall: Sensitization involved placing 2% DPC onto a 2 cm by 2 cm region of upper inner arm skin.

Overall study findings and caveats: Once DPC sensitization occurred, TCRs above 1 in 1000 frequency showed no change.

The CDR3 is 18 amino acids. Per the germline V gene, CDR1 is MNHNY and CDR2 is SVGAGI (reference sequence). The V and J ends lost 1 base and 6 bases, in that order; junction bases with no gene match: 8. Points on this clonotype: What it binds is unknown.

The library tagged individual cDNA molecules with unique molecular identifiers. TCRdb called the reads again in MiXCR, with one record for every CDR3 protein. The repertoire holds about 210 distinct CDR3 sequences, with roughly 94% as singletons. Treatment meaning: therapeutic diphenylcyclopropenone sensitization with weekly scalp DPC. Alopecia patients deemed DPC-suitable, aged 18 to 70, excluding pregnancy. This material consisted of whole blood, taken before DPC sensitization or 2, 6, or about 24 weeks after (not recorded which). The chain couples TRBV6-6 to TRBJ2-2, with 13 bases identical to TRBD2. This receptor was obtained from an adult with alopecia areata. Some clones in this sample may be carry-over from other donors' samples. This table probably holds off-target reads from a library built for another chain. The CDR3 spells CASSYLGTSGKYSGELFF. The CDR3 region has the DNA TGTGCCAGCAGTTACTTGGGGACTAGCGGGAAATACTCCGGGGAGCTGTTTTTT.